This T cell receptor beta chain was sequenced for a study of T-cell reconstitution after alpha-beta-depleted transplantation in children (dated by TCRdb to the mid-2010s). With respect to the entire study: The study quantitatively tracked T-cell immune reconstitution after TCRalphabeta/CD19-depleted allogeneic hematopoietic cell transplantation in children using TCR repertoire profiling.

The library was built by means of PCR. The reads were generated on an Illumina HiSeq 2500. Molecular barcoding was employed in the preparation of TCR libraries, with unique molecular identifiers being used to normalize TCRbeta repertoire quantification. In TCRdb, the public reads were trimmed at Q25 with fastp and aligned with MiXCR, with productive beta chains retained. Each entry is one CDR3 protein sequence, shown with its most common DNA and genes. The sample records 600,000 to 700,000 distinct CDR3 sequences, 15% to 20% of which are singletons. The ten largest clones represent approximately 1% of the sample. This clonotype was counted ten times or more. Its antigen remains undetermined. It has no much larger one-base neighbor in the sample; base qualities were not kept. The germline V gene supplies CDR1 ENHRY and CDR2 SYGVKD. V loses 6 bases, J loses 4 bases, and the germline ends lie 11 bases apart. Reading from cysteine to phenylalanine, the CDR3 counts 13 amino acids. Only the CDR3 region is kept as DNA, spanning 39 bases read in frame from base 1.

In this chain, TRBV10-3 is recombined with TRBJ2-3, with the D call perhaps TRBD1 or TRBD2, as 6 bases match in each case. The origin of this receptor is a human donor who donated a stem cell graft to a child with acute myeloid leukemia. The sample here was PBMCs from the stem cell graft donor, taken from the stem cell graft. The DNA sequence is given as TGTGCCATCAGCGGGGGCGGGGCAGATACGCAGTATTTT. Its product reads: CAISGGGADTQYF.